A single sample gave rise to the 7 T cell receptor beta chains below, sequenced in a study of Graves' ophthalmopathy and Graves' hyperthyroidism. Amplified TCR beta CDR3 regions were obtained using RNA transcripts as template. HTBI-primed first-round RT-PCR preceded second-round multiplex PCR. TCRdb processed the multiplex PCR reads anew with MiXCR; each CDR3 protein has one entry. The table lists about 1.2 million distinct CDR3 sequences, about two fifths of them singletons. The sequenced sample consisted of peripheral blood or thyroid tissue (not recorded which). The receptors shown here come from an adult man with Graves' hyperthyroidism.

This clonotype appeared many times. The chain is built from TRBV5-1 and TRBJ2-7; 7 nucleotides align to TRBD1. J was trimmed by 6 bases and V by 0 bases; bases with no gene match: 9. Germline V lookup: CDR1 SGHRS, CDR2 YFSETQ. The CDR3 covers 15 residues. In nucleotides, the CDR3 is TGCGCCAGCAGCTTGGATGTGACAGGGCTAAGCGAGCAGTACTTC. Its protein product is CASSLDVTGLSEQYF.

This clonotype has at least ten counts. J is TRBJ1-2 and V is TRBV29-1; D remains unclear. The CDR3 has 14 amino acids. V shed 0 bases and J shed 3 bases, with 11 bases lying between them. CDR1 and CDR2 from the germline V gene are SQVTM and ANQGSEA. The CDR3 DNA is TGCAGCGTTGAAGAGCCAAGGGTACACTATGGCTACACCTTC. Protein product: CSVEEPRVHYGYTF.

In its sample, this clonotype was seen many times. The chain employs TRBV24-1 and TRBJ2-7; 9 nucleotides line up with TRBD1. The V gene's germline CDR1 is KGHDR and CDR2 SFDVKD. The V and J ends lost 6 bases and 13 bases, in that order; junction bases with no gene match: 6. This CDR3 comprises 11 residues. CDR3 amino acids: CATSLRDRVYF. The CDR3 bases are TGTGCCACCAGTCTTAGGGACAGGGTATACTTC.

This clonotype has at least ten counts. V gene TRBV29-1 combines with J gene TRBJ2-7; 10 positions agree with TRBD2. Germline V gene sequence: CDR1 SQVTM, CDR2 ANQGSEA. With V trimmed by 7 bases and J by 5 bases, 2 bases remained unmatched. This CDR3 has 11 amino acids. CDR3 loop: CSAGLADEQYF. The CDR3 bases are TGCAGCGCTGGACTAGCGGACGAGCAGTACTTC.

The chain combines TRBV2 with TRBJ2-5; 9 nucleotides align to TRBD1. CDR3 length equals 13 residues. The trim removed 7 bases at V and 4 bases at J, leaving 4 bases unmatched. Germline assignment: CDR1 SNHLY and CDR2 FYNNEI. This chain's CDR3 is CASNPGQGETQYF. The CDR3 coding sequence is TGTGCCAGCAATCCGGGACAGGGAGAGACCCAGTACTTC.

The chain has TRBV15 and TRBJ1-4; D is uncertain. Trimming removed 1 base from V and 8 bases from J, with 8 bases in between. This CDR3 is 13 amino acids long. Germline-derived CDR1 and CDR2 are LNHNV and YYDKDF (reference sequence). The CDR3 coding sequence is TGTGCCACCAGCAGAGGAATAGACGAAAAACTGTTTTTT. It yields the protein CATSRGIDEKLFF. The entire variable domain, with the rest obtained from reference TRBV15 and TRBJ1-4, is as follows: DAMVIQNPRYQVTQFGKPVTLSCSQTLNHNVMYWYQQKSSQAPKLLFHYYDKDFNNEADTPDNFQSRRPNTSFCFLDIRSPGLGDTAMYLCATSRGIDEKLFFGSGTQLSVL.

On this clonotype itself: It may be a read error: a sequence one base away is much more abundant. V usage is TRBV11-2 and J usage is TRBJ1-2; possible D gene TRBD1, 5 bases. The CDR3 extends over 14 amino acids. Germline CDR1 is SGHAT and CDR2 is FQNNGV. The CDR3 region is CAGSPSPREVGYTF. The CDR3 DNA follows: TGTGCCGGCAGCCCCTCCCCCAGGGAAGTTGGCTACACCTTC.